One sample yielded the 29 T cell receptor beta chains listed below, sequenced in a study of blood T cell repertoires in COVID-19. Clones were sequenced by immunoSEQ multiplex PCR, and TCRdb holds only the in-frame ones, with some missing. The sample lists about 200,000 clones; about 85% were seen once. Source material: PBMCs or T cells enriched from blood (not recorded which). All receptors derive from a woman younger than 45 who had recovered from COVID-19.

This chain links TRBV29-1 with TRBJ1-4; D is ambiguous. V lost 0 bases, J lost 4 bases, and 9 bases lay in between. The CDR3 extends over 14 amino acids. Germline CDR1 SQVTM, CDR2 ANQGSEA. This chain's CDR3 is CSVEDSTVNEKLFF. DNA for the CDR3: TGCAGCGTTGAAGACTCTACCGTTAATGAAAAACTGTTTTTT.

This chain links TRBV5-6 with TRBJ2-5; 7 bases agree with TRBD2. The CDR3 has 17 amino acids. V lost 4 bases and J lost 1; bases outside the gene matches: 13. Germline assignment: CDR1 SGHDT and CDR2 YYEEEE. CDR3 amino acids: CASSEGSALAAQETQYF. CDR3 nucleotides: TGTGCCAGCAGCGAGGGGAGTGCGCTAGCGGCCCAAGAGACCCAGTACTTC.

The rearrangement uses TRBV18 and TRBJ1-6; TRBD1 might be the D (5 bases). The CDR3 totals 13 residues. The germline V gene has CDR1 KGHSH and CDR2 LQKENI. Trimming removed 4 bases from V and 9 bases from J, with 10 bases in between. The CDR3: CASSLTGVSPLHF. CDR3 nucleotide sequence: TGTGCCAGCTCACTTACGGGGGTTTCACCCCTCCACTTT.

As DNA, the CDR3 is TGTGCCAGCAGCTTTCGCCTACAGACAACTAATGAAAAACTGTTTTTT. This encodes CASSFRLQTTNEKLFF. This chain connects TRBV7-9 to TRBJ1-4; D remains unclear. Trimming shortened V by 3 bases and J by 0 bases, and 11 bases separated the two germline ends. CDR3 length: 16 amino acids. Germline loops: CDR1 SEHNR, CDR2 FQNEAQ (reference sequence).

The chain links TRBV7-2 to TRBJ1-2, with D perhaps matching TRBD1 (5 bases). In germline, CDR1 is SGHTA, CDR2 FQGNSA. V lost 2 bases to trimming and J lost 4 bases, with 8 bases between them. The CDR3 covers 13 residues. CDR3 region: CASSLSDSYGYTF. As DNA, the CDR3 is TGTGCCAGCAGCTTATCCGACAGCTATGGCTACACCTTC.

This sequence joins TRBV9 and TRBJ2-2, with D perhaps TRBD2 (6 bases). CDR1 and CDR2 from the germline V gene are SGDLS and YYNGEE. The CDR3 runs to 16 residues. Trimming removed 3 bases from V and 5 bases from J, with 17 bases in between. CDR3 protein: CASSGRGGTLTGELFF. As DNA, the CDR3 is TGTGCCAGCAGCGGGAGAGGCGGGACCTTGACCGGGGAGCTGTTTTTT.

This rearrangement joins TRBV3-1 (or the pseudogene TRBV3-2) to TRBJ2-7, with TRBD1 as a possible D gene (5 bases). The V end was cut by 2 bases, the J end by 5 bases, with 7 bases between. This CDR3 is 12 amino acids long. The germline V gene has CDR1 LGHDT and CDR2 YNNKEL (reference sequence). CDR3 sequence: CASSQSGNEQYF. The CDR3 DNA sequence: TGTGCCAGCAGCCAATCAGGGAACGAGCAGTACTTC.

This clone was observed a few times. V and J are TRBV15 and TRBJ2-1; 10 bases map to TRBD2. The trim removed 4 bases at V and 7 bases at J, leaving 10 bases unmatched. The CDR3 spans 16 residues. Germline lookup yields CDR1 LNHNV and CDR2 YYDKDF (reference sequence). The CDR3 loop is CATSTRTSGLGNEQFF. Here the CDR3 DNA reads TGTGCCACCAGCACAAGGACTAGCGGCTTGGGGAATGAGCAGTTCTTC.

This clone was found a few times. The CDR3 DNA is TGCGCCAGCAGCTTGGCAGGGGCAGACTATGGCTACACCTTC. Residues: CASSLAGADYGYTF. The chain recombines TRBV5-1 with TRBJ1-2, with TRBD1 as a possible D gene (6 bases). This CDR3 is 14 amino acids long. Trimming left V 0 bases short and J 3 bases short, with 9 bases between. The V gene's germline CDR1 is SGHRS and CDR2 YFSETQ. The variable domain in full, with the rest retrieved from reference TRBV5-1 and TRBJ1-2, is KAGVTQTPRYLIKTRGQQVTLSCSPISGHRSVSWYQQTPGQGLQFLFEYFSETQRNKGNFPGRFSGRQFSNSRSEMNVSTLELGDSALYLCASSLAGADYGYTFGSGTRLTVV.

This clone was picked up one time. This chain connects TRBV2 to TRBJ1-1; 7 bases are a match to TRBD1. After removal of 4 bases from V and 2 bases from J, the junction contained 1 base not matched to a gene. The CDR3 runs to 13 residues. CDR1 and CDR2 (germline): SNHLY, FYNNEI. DNA of the CDR3: TGTGCCAGCAGTGGACAGGGTAACACTGAAGCTTTCTTT. This encodes CASSGQGNTEAFF. The variable domain in full, with the rest retrieved from reference TRBV2 and TRBJ1-1, is EPEVTQTPSHQVTQMGQEVILRCVPISNHLYFYWYRQILGQKVEFLVSFYNNEISEKSEIFDDQFSVERPDGSNFTLKIRSTKLEDSAMYFCASSGQGNTEAFFGQGTRLTVV.

CDR3 residues: CASTIGGDPEAFF. The CDR3 DNA sequence: TGTGCCAGTACGATTGGGGGGGACCCTGAAGCTTTCTTT. The V call is TRBV19, the J call TRBJ1-1, with D possibly TRBD1 on 5 matching bases. Between the trimmed V and J ends, which lost 7 bases and 6 bases, there was a span of 15 bases. Germline CDR1 reads LNHDA; CDR2 reads SQIVND (reference sequence). The CDR3 has 13 amino acids.

The V call is TRBV16, the J call TRBJ2-3, with 7 bases lining up with TRBD1. J was trimmed by 0 bases and V by 6 bases; bases with no gene match: 6. The CDR3 is 15 amino acids. Looked up from germline, CDR1 is KGHSY and CDR2 is FQNENV. Here the CDR3 DNA reads TGTGCCAGCAGTCCTGGGACAGCTAGCACAGATACGCAGTATTTT. Amino acids: CASSPGTASTDTQYF.

Only one count was recorded for this clone. The chain is built from TRBV7-9 and TRBJ2-5, with D possibly matching TRBD1 (5 bases). Trimming cost V 1 base and J 0 bases, with 12 bases left between them. Germline CDR1 and CDR2: SEHNR and FQNEAQ (reference sequence). This CDR3 comprises 16 residues. CDR3 nucleotide sequence: TGTGCCAGCAGCTTAGGAACAGGAGCCTACCAAGAGACCCAGTACTTC. It yields the protein CASSLGTGAYQETQYF. The entire variable domain, with the rest obtained from reference TRBV7-9 and TRBJ2-5, is as follows: DTGVSQNPRHKITKRGQNVTFRCDPISEHNRLYWYRQTLGQGPEFLTYFQNEAQLEKSRLLSDRFSAERPKGSFSTLEIQRTEQGDSAMYLCASSLGTGAYQETQYFGPGTRLLVL.

CDR3: CAWRGQPNEKLFF. DNA for the CDR3: TGTGCCTGGAGGGGCCAGCCTAATGAAAAACTGTTTTTT. J is TRBJ1-4 and V is TRBV30; D not resolved. V lost 3 bases and J lost 3, with 8 bases in between. Germline CDR1 reads GTSNPN; CDR2 reads SVGIG (reference sequence). This CDR3 has 13 amino acids.

The chain combines TRBV5-1 with TRBJ2-7; 8 bases align to TRBD1. The CDR3 totals 13 residues. The V gene's germline CDR1 is SGHRS and CDR2 YFSETQ. V trimming: 7 bases; J trimming: 3 bases; junction bases outside the gene matches: 6. The CDR3 DNA reads as TGCGCCAGCTCCCCAGGGGGCCGCTACGAGCAGTACTTC. Its translation is CASSPGGRYEQYF.

The V and J genes are TRBV4-3 and TRBJ2-1; TRBD2 is a possible D gene (5 bases). CDR3 length: 15 amino acids. V gave up 4 bases and J gave up 3 bases, with 13 bases separating them. In germline, CDR1 is LGHNA, CDR2 YSLEER. CDR3 region: CASSLQSDYYNEQFF. The CDR3 coding sequence is TGCGCCAGCAGCCTCCAAAGTGACTACTACAATGAGCAGTTCTTC.

The rearrangement uses TRBV30 and TRBJ2-3; 10 bases align to TRBD2. Germline V gives CDR1 GTSNPN, CDR2 SVGIG (reference sequence). The CDR3 covers 15 residues. The trim removed 5 bases at V and 0 bases at J, leaving 5 bases unmatched. DNA for the CDR3: TGTGCCTGGCGGGCTAGCGGGAGAAGCACAGATACGCAGTATTTT. Encoded protein: CAWRASGRSTDTQYF.

This chain joins TRBV30 and TRBJ1-1, with D unresolved. In germline, CDR1 is GTSNPN, CDR2 SVGIG (reference sequence). The V and J ends lost 5 bases and 10 bases respectively, with 17 bases between them. This CDR3 is built from 12 residues. DNA for the CDR3: TGTGCCTGGTACGGGCGCGGGAAGCGAGCTTTCTTT. Encoded protein: CAWYGRGKRAFF.

This chain joins TRBV13 and TRBJ1-2; D possibly corresponds to TRBD1 (6 bases). CDR3 length: 15 residues. Germline V gene sequence: CDR1 PRHDT, CDR2 FYEKMQ (reference sequence). The ends were cut back, 3 bases at V and 7 bases at J, with 18 bases in the middle. The CDR3 loop is CASSLGAQGYRGYTF. CDR3 in DNA: TGTGCCAGCAGCTTGGGTGCCCAGGGGTATCGTGGCTACACCTTC.

The count of this clone is one. Different DNA sequences within this sample yield the same CDR3. The chain employs TRBV29-1 and TRBJ1-1, with D uncertain. V lost 6 bases and J lost 2, with 7 bases in between. This CDR3 is 11 amino acids long. Germline V gene data show CDR1 as SQVTM and CDR2 as ANQGSEA. The DNA of the CDR3 is TGCAGCGTCGGGGTTAACACTGAAGCTTTCTTT. Amino acids: CSVGVNTEAFF.

The genes are TRBV19 and TRBJ1-2; 9 positions agree with TRBD1. CDR1 LNHDA and CDR2 SQIVND come from the germline V gene (reference sequence). The CDR3 totals 12 residues. CDR3 protein: CTCGTGRYGYTF. CDR3 nucleotides: TGTACTTGTGGGACAGGGAGATATGGCTACACCTTC. Variable domain in full (rest from reference TRBV19 and TRBJ1-2): DGGITQSPKYLFRKEGQNVTLSCEQNLNHDAMYWYRQDPGQGLRLIYYSQIVNDFQKGDIAEGYSVSREKKESFPLTVTSAQKNPTAFYLCTCGTGRYGYTFGSGTRLTVV.

The V call is TRBV24-1, the J call TRBJ1-1, with TRBD1 matching over 7 bases. Germline V lookup: CDR1 KGHDR, CDR2 SFDVKD. The ends lost 2 bases at V and 3 bases at J; junction bases unmatched: 8. The CDR3 extends over 16 amino acids. The CDR3 DNA follows: TGTGCCACCAGTGATTCAGCGACAGGGACAGACACTGAAGCTTTCTTT. Its translation is CATSDSATGTDTEAFF.

The chain carries TRBV7-2 and TRBJ2-1; D not resolved. Germline V CDR1 and CDR2: SGHTA, FQGNSA. This CDR3 region has 15 residues. V lost 5 bases, J lost 0 bases, and 11 bases lay in between. CDR3 sequence (DNA): TGTGCCAGCAGCCCGCGGAAGAGCTCCTACAATGAGCAGTTCTTC. Translating gives CASSPRKSSYNEQFF. Variable domain in full (rest from reference TRBV7-2 and TRBJ2-1): GAGVSQSPSNKVTEKGKDVELRCDPISGHTALYWYRQSLGQGLEFLIYFQGNSAPDKSGLPSDRFSAERTGGSVSTLTIQRTQQEDSAVYLCASSPRKSSYNEQFFGPGTRLTVL.

V usage is TRBV29-1 and J usage is TRBJ1-5; TRBD1 might be the D (6 bases). Between the trimmed V and J ends, which lost 7 bases and 3 bases, there was a span of 16 bases. This CDR3 region has 14 residues. Germline V gene data show CDR1 as SQVTM and CDR2 as ANQGSEA. CDR3 loop: CSATQGFNNQPQHF. DNA of the CDR3: TGCAGCGCTACACAGGGTTTTAACAATCAGCCCCAGCATTTT.

This chain joins TRBV7-2 and TRBJ2-1; 7 bases align to TRBD2. Germline V lookup: CDR1 SGHTA, CDR2 FQGNSA. The CDR3 runs to 14 residues. J gave up 4 bases and V 0 bases, and 0 bases lay outside the gene matches. The chain's CDR3 is CASSLAGGYNEQFF. Here the CDR3 DNA reads TGTGCCAGCAGCTTAGCGGGAGGGTACAATGAGCAGTTCTTC. The full variable domain, completed using reference TRBV7-2 and TRBJ2-1, is GAGVSQSPSNKVTEKGKDVELRCDPISGHTALYWYRQSLGQGLEFLIYFQGNSAPDKSGLPSDRFSAERTGGSVSTLTIQRTQQEDSAVYLCASSLAGGYNEQFFGPGTRLTVL.

V usage is TRBV9 and J usage is TRBJ1-2; possible D gene TRBD1, 5 bases. CDR1 and CDR2 (germline): SGDLS, YYNGEE. V gave up 0 bases and J gave up 4 bases, with 10 bases separating them. CDR3 length equals 14 residues. The CDR3, as DNA: TGTGCCAGCAGCGTAGCGGGGGAAAGCTATGGCTACACCTTC. Translation gives CASSVAGESYGYTF.

The chain joins TRBV4-2 to TRBJ2-7, with a weak D call TRBD2 (6 bases). The CDR3 has 17 amino acids. Trimming took 6 bases from V and 3 from J, leaving 24 bases between them. The germline V gene has CDR1 LGHNA and CDR2 YNFKEQ. This CDR3 reads CASRRDLSSAEFYEQYF. DNA of the CDR3: TGTGCCAGCAGACGCGACCTTTCTAGCGCGGAGTTCTACGAGCAGTACTTC.

This clone was seen once. The chain uses TRBV18 and TRBJ1-2; TRBD1 agrees at 11 bases. Per germline, CDR1 KGHSH and CDR2 LQKENI. CDR3 length: 14 amino acids. The V gene end was trimmed by 6 bases and the J gene end by 2 bases; junction bases not matched to a gene: 2. The CDR3 is CASSRTGGNYGYTF. CDR3 sequence (DNA): TGTGCCAGCTCTCGGACAGGGGGCAACTATGGCTACACCTTC.

Details on this clone: Distinct nucleotide sequences in the sample also encode this CDR3. The chain carries TRBV9 and TRBJ2-7; 10 positions agree with TRBD2. Germline V gives CDR1 SGDLS, CDR2 YYNGEE. J was trimmed by 2 bases and V by 4 bases; bases with no gene match: 6. CDR3 length: 15 residues. This CDR3 reads CASSPRLAGAYEQYF. In nucleotides, the CDR3 is TGTGCCAGCAGCCCTCGGCTAGCGGGGGCCTACGAGCAGTACTTC.